This passage covers 21 T cell receptor beta chains from one sample sequenced in a study of blood T cell repertoires in COVID-19. The method was immunoSEQ multiplex PCR; TCRdb's version includes in-frame clones alone and lacks a portion of them. The sample contains some 210,000 clones, roughly 78% of which appear only once. Source material: peripheral blood. Receptors were obtained from a woman aged 40 to 49 with acute or convalescent COVID-19.

The chain combines TRBV10-3 with TRBJ1-5; TRBD1 might be the D (6 bases). With 0 bases removed from V and 6 bases from J, the gap between germline ends came to 12 bases. Per germline, CDR1 ENHRY and CDR2 SYGVKD. The CDR3 is 15 residues long. CDR3: CAISESSGDGQPQHF. CDR3 coding DNA: TGTGCCATCAGTGAGTCCTCAGGGGACGGTCAGCCCCAGCATTTT.

V usage is TRBV19 and J usage is TRBJ1-1; maybe TRBD1 (6 bases). V shed 8 bases and J shed 0 bases, with 13 bases lying between them. The CDR3 has 14 amino acids. CDR1 is LNHDA and CDR2 is SQIVND in the germline V gene (reference sequence). In DNA form, the CDR3 reads TGTGCCAGTTCCCTGGACAGTGTGAACACTGAAGCTTTCTTT. Translating gives CASSLDSVNTEAFF. The variable domain in full, completed from reference TRBV19 and TRBJ1-1, reads DGGITQSPKYLFRKEGQNVTLSCEQNLNHDAMYWYRQDPGQGLRLIYYSQIVNDFQKGDIAEGYSVSREKKESFPLTVTSAQKNPTAFYLCASSLDSVNTEAFFGQGTRLTVV.

This clone came up once. The V gene is TRBV4-2, the J gene TRBJ2-7, with D maybe TRBD2 (6 bases). This CDR3 has 19 residues. The V gene lost 4 bases and the J gene lost 2 bases, with 27 bases spanning the gap. CDR1 is LGHNA and CDR2 is YNFKEQ in the germline V gene. CDR3 sequence (DNA): TGTGCCAGCAGCCCCCAACCCCCCCTCTCTGGCGGGACCCCCTACGAGCAGTACTTC. It yields the protein CASSPQPPLSGGTPYEQYF.

The chain has TRBV18 and TRBJ2-7; 14 nucleotides align to TRBD2. CDR3 length: 17 residues. The V segment lost 7 bases and the J segment 6 bases; nucleotides outside the gene matches: 14. Germline lookup yields CDR1 KGHSH and CDR2 LQKENI. The DNA of the CDR3 is TGTGCCAGCTTGCCTCGGCGTTCGGGACTAGCGGGAGCCGAGCAGTACTTC. Amino acids: CASLPRRSGLAGAEQYF.

The genes are TRBV5-5 and TRBJ1-3; possibly TRBD1 for D (6 bases). Trimming shortened V by 4 bases and J by 2 bases, and 10 bases separated the two germline ends. This CDR3 has 14 residues. Germline V gene lookup returns CDR1 SGHKS and CDR2 YYEKEE (reference sequence). CDR3 loop: CASSPTGTGNTIYF. CDR3 nucleotides: TGTGCCAGCAGCCCCACAGGGACTGGAAACACCATATATTTT.

The V call is TRBV18, the J call TRBJ1-1; 9 bases match TRBD1. V shed 5 bases and J 4 bases; nucleotides not matched to a gene: 2. Germline loops: CDR1 KGHSH, CDR2 LQKENI. The CDR3 sequence is 13 residues long. The CDR3 loop reads CASSADRGTEAFF. The CDR3 DNA sequence: TGTGCCAGCTCAGCGGACAGGGGCACTGAAGCTTTCTTT.

The chain combines TRBV7-6 with TRBJ1-4; D uncertain. CDR3 length: 15 residues. Germline CDR1 is SGHVS and CDR2 is FNYEAQ. V gave up 5 bases and J gave up 5 bases, with 15 bases separating them. The CDR3 sequence: CASSLLQAPNEKLFF. Here the CDR3 DNA reads TGTGCCAGCAGCCTCCTGCAGGCCCCGAATGAAAAACTGTTTTTT.

This clone was recorded once. This chain joins TRBV6-6 and TRBJ1-4, with 9 nucleotides matching TRBD1. The germline V gene encodes CDR1 MNHNY and CDR2 SVGAGI (reference sequence). This CDR3 is 13 amino acids long. Losses at the gene ends were 4 bases for V and 7 bases for J; bases not matched to a gene: 1. In nucleotides, the CDR3 is TGTGCCAGCAGTTCGGACAGGGGTGAAAAACTGTTTTTT. It yields the protein CASSSDRGEKLFF.

This sequence joins TRBV30 and TRBJ1-4; D remains ambiguous. The CDR3 has 14 residues. Germline CDR1 and CDR2: GTSNPN and SVGIG (reference sequence). Trimming removed 0 bases from V and 5 bases from J, with 10 bases in between. The CDR3 spells CAWSVGGQNEKLFF. The CDR3 DNA reads as TGTGCCTGGAGTGTAGGTGGGCAGAATGAAAAACTGTTTTTT.

This chain connects TRBV27 to TRBJ2-1; TRBD1 aligns across 10 bases. CDR1 and CDR2 (germline): MNHEY, SMNVEV (reference sequence). CDR3 size: 15 residues. V was clipped by 6 bases and J by 10 bases; unmatched bases: 12. CDR3 in amino acids: CASRPGQGTYIEQFF. The CDR3 coding sequence is TGTGCCAGCAGGCCGGGACAGGGGACCTACATAGAGCAGTTCTTC.

J is TRBJ1-5 and V is TRBV10-3, with a weak D call TRBD1 (5 bases). Trimming shortened V by 5 bases and J by 5 bases, and 10 bases separated the two germline ends. Germline V CDR1 and CDR2: ENHRY, SYGVKD. The CDR3 is made up of 13 amino acids. The CDR3 DNA reads TGTGCCATCAGTCCCGACAGAGATCAGCCCCAGCATTTT. It codes for CAISPDRDQPQHF.

This clone has only one observation. DNA for the CDR3: TGTGCCAGCAGCCTGTCTGGAAACACCATATATTTT. It encodes CASSLSGNTIYF. The chain combines TRBV9 with TRBJ1-3; the D is unclear. Trimming removed 4 bases at V and 1 base at J, with 3 bases between. Germline V lookup: CDR1 SGDLS, CDR2 YYNGEE. The CDR3 extends over 12 amino acids.

V is TRBV18 and J is TRBJ2-5; TRBD1 agrees at 8 bases. CDR1 and CDR2 (germline): KGHSH, LQKENI. Trimming took 3 bases from V and 2 from J; bases not matched to a gene: 11. The CDR3 extends over 17 amino acids. The CDR3 loop is CASSPNRDRTVQETQYF. The CDR3 DNA reads TGTGCCAGCTCACCGAACCGGGACAGGACAGTGCAAGAGACCCAGTACTTC.

The chain uses TRBV18 and TRBJ1-5; no reliable D call. This CDR3 spans 17 amino acids. Trimming took off 1 base at V and 1 base at J, with 14 bases between the two ends. The germline V gene has CDR1 KGHSH and CDR2 LQKENI. CDR3 in DNA: TGTGCCAGCTCACCACTACCTCCCCAGTCGAGCAATCAGCCCCAGCATTTT. Its protein product is CASSPLPPQSSNQPQHF. Combining the CDR3 with reference TRBV18 and TRBJ1-5 gives the whole variable domain NAGVMQNPRHLVRRRGQEARLRCSPMKGHSHVYWYRQLPEEGLKFMVYLQKENIIDESGMPKERFSAEFPKEGPSILRIQQVVRGDSAAYFCASSPLPPQSSNQPQHFGDGTRLSIL.

This sequence joins TRBV4-1 and TRBJ2-7, with 7 nucleotides matching TRBD2. This CDR3 is 14 amino acids long. The germline V gene has CDR1 MGHRA and CDR2 YSYEKL. V trimming: 3 bases; J trimming: 5 bases; junction bases outside the gene matches: 7. CDR3: CASSQSRTRDEQYF. As DNA, the CDR3 is TGCGCCAGCAGCCAGAGTCGGACTAGGGACGAGCAGTACTTC.

This CDR3 reads CASSNVRTWGRGTNEKLFF. The DNA for the CDR3 is TGTGCCAGCAGCAACGTCCGGACCTGGGGAAGGGGAACTAATGAAAAACTGTTTTTT. The V call is TRBV4-2, the J call TRBJ1-4; D is possibly TRBD1 (5 bases). The CDR3 spans 19 residues. V shed 5 bases and J shed 1 base, with 23 bases lying between them. Germline V gene data show CDR1 as LGHNA and CDR2 as YNFKEQ.

This clone was observed many times. The V and J genes are TRBV29-1 and TRBJ1-1; D perhaps matches TRBD1 (5 bases). Germline V gene sequence: CDR1 SQVTM, CDR2 ANQGSEA. The CDR3 covers 11 residues. V dropped 5 bases and J dropped 11 bases, with 15 bases sitting between them. The chain's CDR3 is CSVPLTVGAFF. CDR3 bases: TGCAGCGTTCCTCTGACAGTTGGGGCTTTCTTT.

V and J are TRBV10-3 and TRBJ2-3; 7 bases agree with TRBD1. This CDR3 spans 14 amino acids. Looked up from germline, CDR1 is ENHRY and CDR2 is SYGVKD. V lost 8 bases to trimming and J lost 3 bases; unmatched junction nucleotides: 8. Written as DNA, the CDR3 is TGTGCCATCGGCCTGGGACAGTTTACAGATACGCAGTATTTT. Translation gives CAIGLGQFTDTQYF.

This clone occurred a few times. The chain joins TRBV11-1 to TRBJ1-2; 8 nucleotides match TRBD1. This CDR3 has 15 residues. Germline-derived CDR1 and CDR2 are SGHAT and FQDESV (reference sequence). Unmatched junction bases numbered 7, after V lost 1 base and J lost 6 bases. CDR3 DNA: TGTGCCAGCAGCTTAGGACAGGGGCGCCTGGATGGCTACACCTTC. The encoded protein is CASSLGQGRLDGYTF.

The table lists this clone with many counts. The J gene is TRBJ1-1, the V gene TRBV7-9; 7 bases line up with TRBD1. The length of the CDR3 is 12 residues. V was clipped by 4 bases and J by 6 bases; unmatched bases: 2. CDR1 is SEHNR and CDR2 is FQNEAQ in the germline V gene (reference sequence). DNA for the CDR3: TGTGCCAGCAGCTACAGGGGACCTGAAGCTTTCTTT. It is translated as CASSYRGPEAFF.

The rearrangement uses TRBV2 and TRBJ2-1, with D perhaps TRBD1 (6 bases). Trimming removed 1 base from V and 8 bases from J, with 15 bases in between. There are 15 residues in the CDR3. The germline gives CDR1 SNHLY, CDR2 FYNNEI. The CDR3 DNA sequence: TGTGCCAGCAGTGAAGACAGGGCGGTGCGACATGAGCAGTTCTTC. Protein: CASSEDRAVRHEQFF.